This TCR beta chain was identified in a study of blood T cells in healthy people across ages. Study results and limitations: Naive CD4+ cells and diversity were both higher in long-lived donors than in aged donors. It was found that TCR beta diversity correlated strongly with the percentage of naive T cells.

CDR3 length equals 18 residues. Between the trimmed V and J ends, which lost 3 bases and 0 bases, there was a span of 15 bases. Looked up from germline, CDR1 is SNHLY and CDR2 is FYNNEI. Remarks on this clonotype: Its specificity is unknown.

Through a sample-barcoded 5' primer and a J-beta primer mix, a second PCR was run for about 7 to 12 cycles. A template-switch adaptor containing 12 random nucleotides labeled each cDNA molecule. TCRdb independently ran MiXCR on the 5' RACE reads; one entry per CDR3 protein. The data show fewer than 1.5 million distinct CDR3 sequences, roughly 40% seen once. The sequence derives from a woman between 18 and 29 years old in good health. The chain is built from TRBV2 and TRBJ2-6, with D possibly being TRBD2 (5 bases). Material: blood. The CDR3 region is CASSDFGLSFSGANVLTF. The CDR3 DNA sequence: TGTGCCAGCAGTGATTTCGGACTCTCATTCTCTGGGGCCAACGTCCTGACTTTC.